The clone carrying this T cell receptor beta chain was seen repeatedly, ten times or more. This sample was taken from a study of T cells after yellow fever vaccination. TCRdb used MiXCR to reprocess the 5' RACE reads, holding one entry per CDR3 protein. The sample lists about 340,000 distinct CDR3 sequences; 12% were seen once. Germline lookup yields CDR1 SGHRS and CDR2 YFSETQ. This CDR3 spans 15 amino acids. The V segment lost 9 bases and the J segment 5 bases; nucleotides outside the gene matches: 14. The rearrangement links TRBV5-1 to TRBJ2-7; TRBD1 aligns across 10 bases. The sequence was obtained from a man aged 18 to 30 who received the YFV17D yellow fever vaccine. This material consisted of CD4+ T cells sorted from PBMCs, taken 15 days after the yellow fever booster vaccination. The CDR3 sequence: CANRPPRQGADEQYF. As DNA, the CDR3 is TGCGCCAACCGCCCCCCGAGACAGGGGGCCGACGAGCAGTACTTC.